The source of this T cell receptor beta chain is a study of T cell repertoires in cytomegalovirus infection. Turning to the study itself: Through public TCR beta signatures, both CMV infection and matching HLA type were indicated. Overall study results and limits: Totalled public TCR beta family frequency picked out people who carried CMV plus the relevant HLA. There were HLA-C-restricted CMV-specific TCR beta clonotypes dominating the ex vivo response.

The V gene's germline CDR1 is MNHNS and CDR2 SASEGT. The CDR3 runs 14 residues. The ends were cut back, 1 base at V and 3 bases at J, with 9 bases in the middle. This clonotype appeared many times. The antigen is not known. TCRdb reprocessed the reads via MiXCR and lists one record per CDR3 protein. Of fewer than 1,000,000 distinct CDR3 sequences listed, approximately 32% were seen once; the top ten hold around 15%. Sequences were derived from cultured CD8+ T cells from PBMCs, sampled from culture after CMV antigen stimulation. The chain employs TRBV6-1 and TRBJ1-1, with a weak D call TRBD1 (5 bases). This TCR was recovered from a human donor in good health (CMV status not recorded). Some clones in this sample may be carry-over from other donors' samples. The CDR3 DNA sequence: TGTGCCAGCAGTGAAGACAGGAGTTACACTGAAGCTTTCTTT. This encodes CASSEDRSYTEAFF.